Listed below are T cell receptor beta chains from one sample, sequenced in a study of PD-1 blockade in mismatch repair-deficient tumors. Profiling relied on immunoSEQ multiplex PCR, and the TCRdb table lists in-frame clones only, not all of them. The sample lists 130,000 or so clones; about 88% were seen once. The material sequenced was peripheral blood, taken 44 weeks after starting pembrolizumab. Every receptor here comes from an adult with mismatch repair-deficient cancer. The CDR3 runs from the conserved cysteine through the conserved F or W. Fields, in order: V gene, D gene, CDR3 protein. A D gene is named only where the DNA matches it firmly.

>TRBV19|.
CASSQNYWKRTSVGEQYF
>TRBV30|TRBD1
CAGTGSKETQYF
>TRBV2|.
CASNPGSVSYNEQFF
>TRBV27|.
CASSFLGRVNEQFF
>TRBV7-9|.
CASSLDGGLNTEAFF
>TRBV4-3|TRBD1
CASSQLQGNTIYF
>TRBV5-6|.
CASSPGNTEAFF
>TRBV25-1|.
CASSSLTPGSGNTIYF
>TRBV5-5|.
CASSLVGSRLQQYF
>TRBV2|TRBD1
CATQGTVSGYTF
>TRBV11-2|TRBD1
CASSFRDRSSGNTIYF
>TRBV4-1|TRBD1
CASSQDRWDRGYEQYF
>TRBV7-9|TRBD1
CAISRQGYNEQYF
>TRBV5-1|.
CASSFGTGNTEAFF
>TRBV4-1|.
CASSQVPVRSYEQYF
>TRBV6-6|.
CASEGTPYRGQETQYF
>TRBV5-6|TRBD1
CASSLAQGALAKNIQYF
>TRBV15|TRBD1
CATSRDLRQGNYGYTF
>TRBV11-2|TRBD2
CASSLSGRAVDTQYF
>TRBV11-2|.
CASSLDLGHIAKNIQYF
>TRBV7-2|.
CASSSRQDSYEQYF
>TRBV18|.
CASSPPSETEAFF
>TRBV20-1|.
CSIWGKNGYTF